The T cell receptor (beta chain) under discussion was sequenced for a study of blood T cell repertoires in COVID-19. Study as a whole: Both acute and convalescent COVID-19 samples were obtained from the United States, Italy and Spain.

This clone has just one count. In the authors' methods: Scientists estimated how many nucleated cells there were by amplifying reference gene primers. Data came from immunoSEQ multiplex PCR; TCRdb stores just in-frame clones and leaves some out. V and J calls and clone size are copied from that table; D and trimming were computed from the DNA. Of 310,000 or so clones in the sample, roughly 87% were seen once. CDR3 length: 15 residues. Per germline, CDR1 SGDLS and CDR2 YYNGEE. J was trimmed by 6 bases and V by 3 bases; bases with no gene match: 9. The source material was peripheral blood. The rearrangement links TRBV9 to TRBJ1-2, with 9 bases that match TRBD1. The source is a woman in her 50s who had recovered from COVID-19. As DNA, the CDR3 is TGTGCCAGCAGCGCACCGGACAGGGGTATTGATGGCTACACCTTC. Its translation: CASSAPDRGIDGYTF.